This T cell receptor (beta chain) emerged from a study of T cell responses to AZD1222 COVID-19 vaccine. Study context: Second-dose schedules of about 4 or about 12 weeks were combined.

Study-level points and caveats: Clonal diversity may have been underestimated in mostly white British donors. All repertoire sampling was performed exclusively after the peak T cell response.

On this clone: What it binds is unknown.

Deletions cut 3 bases from V and 6 bases from J, with 15 bases between. Germline V gene sequence: CDR1 KGHSH, CDR2 LQKENI. This CDR3 has 15 residues. The table came from immunoSEQ multiplex PCR; TCRdb's copy has only in-frame clones and leaves some out. In the table there are roughly 150,000 clones, around nine tenths of which are singletons. This sequence originates from an adult in good health. The genes are TRBV18 and TRBJ2-1; D unresolved. The sample consisted of peripheral blood, taken on day 0 of AZD1222 vaccination. The CDR3 sequence is CASSPLLDNLNEQFF. DNA of the CDR3: TGTGCCAGCTCACCCCTGCTAGACAACCTCAATGAGCAGTTCTTC.